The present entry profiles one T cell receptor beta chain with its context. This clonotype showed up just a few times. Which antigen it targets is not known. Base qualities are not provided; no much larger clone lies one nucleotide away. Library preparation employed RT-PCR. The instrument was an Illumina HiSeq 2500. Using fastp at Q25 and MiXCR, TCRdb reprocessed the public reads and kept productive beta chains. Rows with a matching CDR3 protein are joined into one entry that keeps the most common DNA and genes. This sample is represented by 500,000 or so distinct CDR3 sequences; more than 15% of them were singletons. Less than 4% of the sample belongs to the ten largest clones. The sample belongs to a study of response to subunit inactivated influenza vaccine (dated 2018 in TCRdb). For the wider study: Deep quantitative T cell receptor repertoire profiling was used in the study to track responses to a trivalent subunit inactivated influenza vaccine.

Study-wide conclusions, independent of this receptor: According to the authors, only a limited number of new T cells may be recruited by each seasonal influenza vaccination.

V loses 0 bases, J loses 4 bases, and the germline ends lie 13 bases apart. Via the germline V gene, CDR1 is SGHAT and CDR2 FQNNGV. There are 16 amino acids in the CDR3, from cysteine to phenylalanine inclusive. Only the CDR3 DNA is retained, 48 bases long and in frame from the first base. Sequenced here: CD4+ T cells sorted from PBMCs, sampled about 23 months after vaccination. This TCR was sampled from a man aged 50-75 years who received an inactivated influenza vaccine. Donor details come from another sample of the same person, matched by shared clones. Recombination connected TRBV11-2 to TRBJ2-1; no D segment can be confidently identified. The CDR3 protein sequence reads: CASSLDYQLKYNEQFF. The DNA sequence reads TGTGCCAGCAGCTTAGATTACCAGCTTAAATACAATGAGCAGTTCTTC.